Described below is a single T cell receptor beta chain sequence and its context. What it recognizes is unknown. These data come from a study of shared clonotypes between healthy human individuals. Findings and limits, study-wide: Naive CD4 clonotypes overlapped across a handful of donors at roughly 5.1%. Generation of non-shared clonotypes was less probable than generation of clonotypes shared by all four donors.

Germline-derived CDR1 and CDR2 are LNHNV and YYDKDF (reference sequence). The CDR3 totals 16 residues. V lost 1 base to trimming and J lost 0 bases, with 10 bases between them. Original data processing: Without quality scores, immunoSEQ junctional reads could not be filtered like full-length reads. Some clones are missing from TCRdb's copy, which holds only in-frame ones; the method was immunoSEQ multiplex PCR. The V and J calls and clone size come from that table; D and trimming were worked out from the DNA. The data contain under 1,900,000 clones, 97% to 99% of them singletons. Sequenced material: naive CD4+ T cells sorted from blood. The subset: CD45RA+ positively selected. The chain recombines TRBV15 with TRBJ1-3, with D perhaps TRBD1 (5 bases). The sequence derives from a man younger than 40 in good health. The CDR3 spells CATSRGSRDSGNTIYF. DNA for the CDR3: TGTGCCACCAGCAGAGGGTCCAGGGACTCTGGAAACACCATATATTTT. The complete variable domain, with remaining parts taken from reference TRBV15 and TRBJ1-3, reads DAMVIQNPRYQVTQFGKPVTLSCSQTLNHNVMYWYQQKSSQAPKLLFHYYDKDFNNEADTPDNFQSRRPNTSFCFLDIRSPGLGDTAMYLCATSRGSRDSGNTIYFGEGSWLTVV.